The 28 T cell receptor beta chains listed next were all sequenced from one sample in a study of blood T cell repertoires in COVID-19. Profiling relied on immunoSEQ multiplex PCR, and the TCRdb table lists in-frame clones only, not all of them. The profile shows about 87,000 clones, approximately 85% of them singletons. The sequencing sample was made of peripheral blood. The receptors come from a human donor in a cohort sampled during active COVID-19.

This clone has a single count. This chain joins TRBV6-1 and TRBJ1-1; D is possibly TRBD1 (5 bases). V was cut by 1 base and J by 7 bases, with 13 bases left in between. Looked up from germline, CDR1 is MNHNS and CDR2 is SASEGT. This CDR3 contains 14 residues. The CDR3: CASSEGRVEGEAFF. CDR3 nucleotide sequence: TGTGCCAGCAGTGAAGGCAGGGTTGAAGGTGAAGCTTTCTTT.

The V call is TRBV7-2, the J call TRBJ1-2; maybe TRBD1 (6 bases). From germline, CDR1 is SGHTA and CDR2 FQGNSA. This CDR3 region has 17 residues. The V end lost 1 base, the J end lost 0 bases, and 15 bases lay between the germline ends. The chain's CDR3 is CASSLEPTGGTNYGYTF. The CDR3 nucleotides read TGTGCCAGCAGCTTAGAGCCGACTGGGGGCACTAACTATGGCTACACCTTC. Based on the CDR3 plus reference TRBV7-2 and TRBJ1-2, the full variable domain is GAGVSQSPSNKVTEKGKDVELRCDPISGHTALYWYRQSLGQGLEFLIYFQGNSAPDKSGLPSDRFSAERTGGSVSTLTIQRTQQEDSAVYLCASSLEPTGGTNYGYTFGSGTRLTVV.

The rearrangement uses TRBV7-2 and TRBJ2-3; 11 bases are shared with TRBD1. Looked up from germline, CDR1 is SGHTA and CDR2 is FQGNSA. V gave up 4 bases and J gave up 4 bases; unmatched junction bases: 4. The CDR3 spans 15 residues. As DNA, the CDR3 is TGTGCCAGCAGCTACCGGGACAGGGGGGCAGATACGCAGTATTTT. Its protein product is CASSYRDRGADTQYF. Filled out from reference TRBV7-2 and TRBJ2-3, the complete variable domain reads GAGVSQSPSNKVTEKGKDVELRCDPISGHTALYWYRQSLGQGLEFLIYFQGNSAPDKSGLPSDRFSAERTGGSVSTLTIQRTQQEDSAVYLCASSYRDRGADTQYFGPGTRLTVL.

CDR3 nucleotide sequence: TGTGCCAGTACCCCTCGCGGGGGCGGGCAAGGCGGGGAGCTGTTTTTT. This encodes CASTPRGGGQGGELFF. The V call is TRBV19, the J call TRBJ2-2; possible D gene TRBD2, 7 bases. The germline V and J ends were trimmed by 7 bases and 7 bases, with 22 bases remaining between them. The germline V gene has CDR1 LNHDA and CDR2 SQIVND (reference sequence). The CDR3 covers 16 residues.

This chain joins TRBV18 and TRBJ2-7; the match to TRBD2 covers 11 bases. The trim removed 4 bases at V and 3 bases at J, leaving 5 bases unmatched. Germline values: CDR1 KGHSH, CDR2 LQKENI. The CDR3 runs 15 residues. CDR3 DNA: TGTGCCAGCTCACTTCCAACTAGCGGGAGCTACGAGCAGTACTTC. Encoded protein: CASSLPTSGSYEQYF.

This clone occurred a few times. DNA of the CDR3: TGCAGCGTTGAAACCGCCAGAGGCTCCTACAATGAGCAGTTCTTC. Encoded protein: CSVETARGSYNEQFF. V usage is TRBV29-1 and J usage is TRBJ2-1; D is unclear. The germline V gene has CDR1 SQVTM and CDR2 ANQGSEA. Deletions cut 2 bases from V and 0 bases from J, with 11 bases between. This CDR3 has 15 amino acids.

This clone appeared a single time. The CDR3 reads CASGPNTGELFF. The CDR3 DNA follows: TGTGCCAGCGGGCCGAACACCGGGGAGCTGTTTTTT. The chain couples TRBV18 to TRBJ2-2; D is uncertain. Per the germline V gene, CDR1 is KGHSH and CDR2 is LQKENI. This CDR3 is 12 amino acids long. The V gene lost 8 bases and the J gene lost 0 bases, with 4 bases spanning the gap.

The V gene is TRBV5-1, the J gene TRBJ1-1; tentative D call: TRBD1 (5 bases). This CDR3 is 15 amino acids long. Trimming pared 1 base from V and 11 bases from J, leaving 21 bases between. Looked up from germline, CDR1 is SGHRS and CDR2 is YFSETQ. The CDR3 coding sequence is TGCGCCAGCAGCTTGCAGGCGGCGGGGCGGGTCGGTGCTTTCTTT. It codes for CASSLQAAGRVGAFF.

This chain links TRBV9 with TRBJ2-7; 7 nucleotides align to TRBD2. Germline CDR1 SGDLS, CDR2 YYNGEE. The CDR3 loop spans 14 amino acids. J gave up 1 base and V 4 bases, and 5 bases lay outside the gene matches. The CDR3 protein is CASSPAGVSYEQYF. In DNA, the CDR3 is TGTGCCAGCAGCCCGGCGGGGGTTTCCTACGAGCAGTACTTC.

The chain is built from TRBV4-1 and TRBJ2-7, with TRBD1 matching 8 bases. V dropped 3 bases and J dropped 3; count of bases not matched to a gene: 4. The CDR3 is 14 residues long. Germline V lookup: CDR1 MGHRA, CDR2 YSYEKL. The CDR3 sequence is CASSQQDRDYEQYF. CDR3 nucleotide sequence: TGCGCCAGCAGCCAGCAGGACAGGGACTACGAGCAGTACTTC.

V usage is TRBV5-6 and J usage is TRBJ1-2; 8 nucleotides agree with TRBD1. Germline-derived CDR1 and CDR2 are SGHDT and YYEEEE. The V segment lost 0 bases and the J segment 6 bases; nucleotides outside the gene matches: 4. The CDR3 covers 14 residues. The CDR3 nucleotides read TGTGCCAGCAGCTTGGTGGACAGGGTTGATGGCTACACCTTC. This gives the protein CASSLVDRVDGYTF. Supplemented by reference TRBV5-6 and TRBJ1-2, the full variable domain reads DAGVTQSPTHLIKTRGQQVTLRCSPKSGHDTVSWYQQALGQGPQFIFQYYEEEERQRGNFPDRFSGHQFPNYSSELNVNALLLGDSALYLCASSLVDRVDGYTFGSGTRLTVV.

The CDR3 is CASSSSGHFRPYEQYF. DNA for the CDR3: TGTGCCAGCAGCAGTTCAGGACATTTCCGTCCCTACGAGCAGTACTTC. The rearrangement uses TRBV14 and TRBJ2-7; D perhaps matches TRBD1 (5 bases). Germline CDR1 and CDR2: SGHDN and FVKESK. V lost 5 bases, J lost 2 bases, and 19 bases lay in between. This CDR3 is 16 amino acids long.

This clone was seen only once. The chain couples TRBV7-3 to TRBJ2-5, with 7 bases fitting TRBD1. CDR3 length: 13 residues. From germline, CDR1 is SGHTA and CDR2 FQGTGA. V lost 5 bases and J lost 4; bases outside the gene matches: 4. The CDR3 bases are TGTGCCAGCAGCCGACAGGGTGGAGAGACCCAGTACTTC. Its translation: CASSRQGGETQYF.

The chain carries TRBV29-1 and TRBJ1-3, with D possibly TRBD1 on 6 matching bases. Trimming stripped 5 bases from V and 2 bases from J, with 10 bases between. Looked up from germline, CDR1 is SQVTM and CDR2 is ANQGSEA. The CDR3 contains 13 residues. The chain's CDR3 is CSVPGEPGNTIYF. For the CDR3, the DNA is TGCAGCGTTCCAGGGGAGCCTGGAAACACCATATATTTT. Drawing the rest from reference TRBV29-1 and TRBJ1-3, the complete variable domain is SAVISQKPSRDICQRGTSLTIQCQVDSQVTMMFWYRQQPGQSLTLIATANQGSEATYESGFVIDKFPISRPNLTFSTLTVSNMSPEDSSIYLCSVPGEPGNTIYFGEGSWLTVV.

The rearrangement links TRBV15 to TRBJ2-7, with 8 nucleotides matching TRBD1. V dropped 5 bases and J dropped 4; count of bases not matched to a gene: 10. This CDR3 has 15 residues. The germline V gene has CDR1 LNHNV and CDR2 YYDKDF (reference sequence). The CDR3 DNA reads as TGTGCCACCAGCCCAGGAGCAGGGGGCAAGTACGAGCAGTACTTC. This encodes CATSPGAGGKYEQYF. Looking up the rest from reference TRBV15 and TRBJ2-7 gives the full variable domain: DAMVIQNPRYQVTQFGKPVTLSCSQTLNHNVMYWYQQKSSQAPKLLFHYYDKDFNNEADTPDNFQSRRPNTSFCFLDIRSPGLGDTAMYLCATSPGAGGKYEQYFGPGTRLTVT.

The chain's CDR3 is CASSPSGGAPETQYF. CDR3 DNA sequence: TGTGCCAGCTCCCCAAGCGGGGGGGCCCCAGAGACCCAGTACTTC. The chain employs TRBV18 and TRBJ2-5; 10 nucleotides align to TRBD2. J gave up 4 bases and V 6 bases, and 8 bases lay outside the gene matches. Germline assignment: CDR1 KGHSH and CDR2 LQKENI. This CDR3 contains 15 residues.

This chain uses TRBV7-8 with TRBJ2-5, with 7 bases lining up with TRBD2. There are 15 residues in the CDR3. Germline CDR1 SGHVS, CDR2 FQNEAQ. Trimming at V came to 1 base and at J to 4 bases, leaving 6 bases not matched to a gene. Written as DNA, the CDR3 is TGTGCCAGCAGCTTAGTCTCTAGCGGTGTAGAGACCCAGTACTTC. Its protein is CASSLVSSGVETQYF.

The chain combines TRBV9 with TRBJ2-7; D is possibly TRBD1 (6 bases). CDR3 length: 14 residues. V lost 4 bases and J 3 bases, leaving 14 bases between the germline ends. The germline gives CDR1 SGDLS, CDR2 YYNGEE. This chain's CDR3 is CASSPRTENYEQYF. CDR3 nucleotides: TGTGCCAGCAGCCCCCGGACAGAGAACTACGAGCAGTACTTC.

The chain links TRBV11-2 to TRBJ2-2, with 7 bases lining up with TRBD2. The CDR3 loop spans 16 amino acids. CDR1 and CDR2 (germline): SGHAT, FQNNGV. The V gene end was trimmed by 2 bases and the J gene end by 7 bases; junction bases not matched to a gene: 10. CDR3 DNA sequence: TGTGCCAGCAGCTTATATCGGGGGGAGATCAGCGGGGAGCTGTTTTTT. Translating gives CASSLYRGEISGELFF.

The chain combines TRBV5-6 with TRBJ2-7, with no clear D. The CDR3 consists of 16 residues. The germline gives CDR1 SGHDT, CDR2 YYEEEE. V lost 4 bases to trimming and J lost 4 bases, with 21 bases between them. CDR3 protein: CASSNAASVRRYEQYF. The DNA of the CDR3 is TGTGCCAGCAGCAATGCGGCGAGTGTCCGTCGGTACGAGCAGTACTTC.

The chain recombines TRBV6-1 with TRBJ2-7, with 8 bases identical to TRBD1. Germline V lookup: CDR1 MNHNS, CDR2 SASEGT. V gave up 2 bases and J gave up 3 bases; unmatched junction bases: 9. This CDR3 comprises 16 residues. DNA of the CDR3: TGTGCCAGCAGTGAATCCTGGACAGGGAGAGACTACGAGCAGTACTTC. This sequence encodes CASSESWTGRDYEQYF.

The chain recombines TRBV28 with TRBJ2-7, with TRBD1 identical over 7 bases. This CDR3 comprises 12 residues. J gave up 3 bases and V 10 bases, and 6 bases lay outside the gene matches. Germline loops: CDR1 MDHEN, CDR2 SYDVKM. The CDR3 loop reads CATSTGHYEQYF. The CDR3 nucleotides are TGTGCCACCTCGACAGGGCACTACGAGCAGTACTTC.

The chain uses TRBV2 and TRBJ2-2; D possibly corresponds to TRBD2 (5 bases). This CDR3 region has 15 residues. Germline CDR1 and CDR2: SNHLY and FYNNEI. Trimming took 4 bases from V and 4 from J, leaving 13 bases between them. CDR3 region: CASSAGRMGTGELFF. As DNA, the CDR3 is TGTGCCAGCAGTGCTGGGAGAATGGGCACCGGGGAGCTGTTTTTT. The variable domain in full, with the rest retrieved from reference TRBV2 and TRBJ2-2, is EPEVTQTPSHQVTQMGQEVILRCVPISNHLYFYWYRQILGQKVEFLVSFYNNEISEKSEIFDDQFSVERPDGSNFTLKIRSTKLEDSAMYFCASSAGRMGTGELFFGEGSRLTVL.

The rearrangement links TRBV3-1 (or the pseudogene TRBV3-2) to TRBJ1-2, with D possibly matching TRBD1 (5 bases). From germline, CDR1 is LGHDT and CDR2 YNNKEL (reference sequence). The CDR3 runs to 15 residues. V shed 2 bases and J shed 6 bases, with 16 bases lying between them. The CDR3 sequence is CASSQTSTVGNGYTF. The CDR3 DNA reads TGTGCCAGCAGCCAAACTTCGACAGTGGGAAATGGCTACACCTTC.

This clone was detected only a few times. The chain links TRBV5-1 to TRBJ2-2, with a tentative D call TRBD2 (6 bases). The V and J ends lost 3 bases and 3 bases respectively, with 15 bases between them. This CDR3 contains 16 residues. Germline CDR1 reads SGHRS; CDR2 reads YFSETQ. The chain's CDR3 is CASSWAGGSDTGELFF. Written as DNA, the CDR3 is TGCGCCAGCAGCTGGGCCGGGGGTAGCGACACCGGGGAGCTGTTTTTT.

This chain connects TRBV23-1 to TRBJ2-7; D not certain. TRBV23-1 is assigned to the ORF class and has an uncertain function. This CDR3 contains 14 residues. The germline V and J ends were trimmed by 5 bases and 4 bases, with 15 bases remaining between them. The CDR3 coding sequence is TGCGCCAGCAGTGACCTGGCGGAGAAATACGAGCAGTACTTC. Amino acid sequence: CASSDLAEKYEQYF.

The V and J genes are TRBV5-6 and TRBJ1-5, with D possibly TRBD1 on 6 matching bases. Trimming shortened V by 0 bases and J by 5 bases, and 9 bases separated the two germline ends. CDR3 length: 14 residues. From germline, CDR1 is SGHDT and CDR2 YYEEEE. The CDR3 DNA follows: TGTGCCAGCAGCTTGGGCGGGGGGCATCAGCCCCAGCATTTT. It specifies CASSLGGGHQPQHF.

This chain links TRBV19 with TRBJ1-5, with D maybe TRBD1 (6 bases). Germline-derived CDR1 and CDR2 are LNHDA and SQIVND (reference sequence). The ends were cut back, 3 bases at V and 0 bases at J, with 9 bases in the middle. The CDR3 runs to 15 residues. Here the CDR3 DNA reads TGTGCCAGTAGTATTCCAGGGGATAGCAATCAGCCCCAGCATTTT. Amino acids: CASSIPGDSNQPQHF.